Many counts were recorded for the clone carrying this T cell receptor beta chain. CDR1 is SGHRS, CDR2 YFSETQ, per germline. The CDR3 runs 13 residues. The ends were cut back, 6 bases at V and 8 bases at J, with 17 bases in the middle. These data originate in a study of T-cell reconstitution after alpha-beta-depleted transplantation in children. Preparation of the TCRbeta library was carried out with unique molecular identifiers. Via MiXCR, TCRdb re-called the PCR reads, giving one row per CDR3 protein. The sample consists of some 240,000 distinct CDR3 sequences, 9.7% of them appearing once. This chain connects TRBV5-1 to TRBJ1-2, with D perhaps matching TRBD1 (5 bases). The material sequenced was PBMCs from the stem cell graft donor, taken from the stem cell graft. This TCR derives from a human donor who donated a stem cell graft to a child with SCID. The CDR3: CASTTGGVNGYTF. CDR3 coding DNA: TGCGCCAGCACCACCGGGGGGGTGAACGGCTACACCTTC.